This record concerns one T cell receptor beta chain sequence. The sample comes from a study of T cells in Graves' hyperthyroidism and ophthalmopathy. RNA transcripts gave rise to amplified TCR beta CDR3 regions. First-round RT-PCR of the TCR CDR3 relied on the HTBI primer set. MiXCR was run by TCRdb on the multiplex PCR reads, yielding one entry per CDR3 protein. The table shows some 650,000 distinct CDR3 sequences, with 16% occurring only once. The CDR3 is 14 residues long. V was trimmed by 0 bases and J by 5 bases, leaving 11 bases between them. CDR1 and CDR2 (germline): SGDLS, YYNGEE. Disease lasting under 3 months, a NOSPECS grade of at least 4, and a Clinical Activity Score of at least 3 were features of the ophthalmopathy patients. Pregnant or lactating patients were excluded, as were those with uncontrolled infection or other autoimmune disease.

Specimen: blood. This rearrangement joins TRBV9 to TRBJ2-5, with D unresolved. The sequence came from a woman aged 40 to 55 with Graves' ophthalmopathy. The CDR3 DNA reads TGTGCCAGCAGCGTAGGACTCTCTAGGGAGACCCAGTACTTC. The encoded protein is CASSVGLSRETQYF.